This T cell receptor beta chain was sequenced for a study of blood T cell repertoires in COVID-19. The overall study: PBMCs, B-cell-depleted T cells, or T cells were the source of the cDNA or gDNA that made up the material.

Study processing details: Reference gene primer amplification yielded estimated nucleated cell counts. Using immunoSEQ multiplex PCR, the repertoire was profiled, and TCRdb retains in-frame clones only, with some absent. V and J calls and clone size come straight from that table; D and trimming were deduced from the DNA. The sample shows 55,000 to 60,000 clones, roughly 76% of them seen only once. The CDR3 has 16 residues. Sequenced material: peripheral blood. V and J are TRBV12-2 and TRBJ2-5; the table's D call TRBD1 went unverified against the DNA. TRBV12-2 is a pseudogene segment. This TCR came from a man in his fifties with active or convalescent COVID-19. The DNA of the CDR3 is TGTGCAAGTCGCTTAGCAGATAGGACAGATCAAGAGACCCAGTACTTC. Its protein is CASRLADRTDQETQYF.